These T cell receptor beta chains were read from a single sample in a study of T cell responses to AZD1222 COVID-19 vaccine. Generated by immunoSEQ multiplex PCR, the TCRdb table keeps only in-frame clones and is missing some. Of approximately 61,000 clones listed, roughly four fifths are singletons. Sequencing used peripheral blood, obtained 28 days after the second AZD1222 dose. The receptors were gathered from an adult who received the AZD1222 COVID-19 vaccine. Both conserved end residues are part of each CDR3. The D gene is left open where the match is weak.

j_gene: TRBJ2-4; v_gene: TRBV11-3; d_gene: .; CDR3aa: CASSDRQVWWVKNIQYF
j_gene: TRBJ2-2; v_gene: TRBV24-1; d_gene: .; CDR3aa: CATSDSRGRDTGELFF
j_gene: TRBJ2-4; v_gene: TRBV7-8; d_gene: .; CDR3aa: CASSLGGAKNIQYF
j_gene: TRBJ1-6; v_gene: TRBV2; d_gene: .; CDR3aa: CASGVQAGYNSPLHF
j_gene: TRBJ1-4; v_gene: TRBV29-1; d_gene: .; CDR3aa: CSVRSGEEKLFF
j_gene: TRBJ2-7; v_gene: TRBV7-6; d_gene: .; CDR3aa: CASSPGQLTYEQYF
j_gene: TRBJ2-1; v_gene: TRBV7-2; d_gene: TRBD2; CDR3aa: CASSSGLAGAPYNEQFF
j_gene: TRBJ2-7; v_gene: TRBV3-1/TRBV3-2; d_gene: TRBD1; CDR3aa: CASSDGTVTPYEQYF
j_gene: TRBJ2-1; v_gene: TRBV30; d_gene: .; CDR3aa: CAWSASYNEQFF
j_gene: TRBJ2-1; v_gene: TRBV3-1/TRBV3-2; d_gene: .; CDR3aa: CASSQGGGYNEQFF
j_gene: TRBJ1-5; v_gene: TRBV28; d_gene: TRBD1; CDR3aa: CASSLTGGHNQPQHF
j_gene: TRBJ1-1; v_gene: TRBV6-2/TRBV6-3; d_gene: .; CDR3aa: CASSWPGEAFF
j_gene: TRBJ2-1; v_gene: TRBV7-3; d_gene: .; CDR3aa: CASSPWAGTNEQFF
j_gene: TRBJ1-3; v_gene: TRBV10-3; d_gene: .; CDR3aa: CAIRGTPDMENTIYF
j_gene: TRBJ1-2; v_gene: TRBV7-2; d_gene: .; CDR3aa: CASSRRQNYGYTF
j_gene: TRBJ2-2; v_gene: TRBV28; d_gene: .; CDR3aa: CASRLEGQSNTGELFF
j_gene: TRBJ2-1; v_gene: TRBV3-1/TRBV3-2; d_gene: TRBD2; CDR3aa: CASSQSLAGSRFF
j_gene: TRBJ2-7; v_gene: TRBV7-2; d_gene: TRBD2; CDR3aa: CASSFTSGGAYEQYF
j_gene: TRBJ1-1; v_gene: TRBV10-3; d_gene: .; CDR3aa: CAISGGGVTEAFF
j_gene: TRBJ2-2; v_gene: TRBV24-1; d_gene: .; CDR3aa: CATSVSRELFF
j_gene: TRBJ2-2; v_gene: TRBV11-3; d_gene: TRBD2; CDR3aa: CASSPSSGRAGTGELFF
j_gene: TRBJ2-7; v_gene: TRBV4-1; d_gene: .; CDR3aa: CASSQMVEGNRRGYEQYF
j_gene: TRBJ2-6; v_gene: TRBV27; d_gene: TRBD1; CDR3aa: CASSGPPTGTGVSGANVLTF
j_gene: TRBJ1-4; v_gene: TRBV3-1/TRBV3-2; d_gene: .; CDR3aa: CASSLRGEKLFF
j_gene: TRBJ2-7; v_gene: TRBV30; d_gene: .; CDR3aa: CAWAKNGVYEQYF
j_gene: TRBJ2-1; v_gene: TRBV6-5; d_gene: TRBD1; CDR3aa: CASSYPPGQGFDEQFF
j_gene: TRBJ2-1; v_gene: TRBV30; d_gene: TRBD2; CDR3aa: CAWRPPGLLAGGPALEQFF
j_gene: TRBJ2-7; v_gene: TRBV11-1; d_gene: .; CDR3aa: CASSLKPGAVYEQYF
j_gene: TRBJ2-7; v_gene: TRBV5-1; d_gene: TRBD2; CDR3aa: CASSLDRAGGSYEQYF
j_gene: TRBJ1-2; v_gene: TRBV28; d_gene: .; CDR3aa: CASSSRGPYGYTF
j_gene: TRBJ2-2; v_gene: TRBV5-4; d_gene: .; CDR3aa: CASSLPGAGELFF
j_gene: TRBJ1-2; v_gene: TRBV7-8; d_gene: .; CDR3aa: CASSLDRTYGYTF
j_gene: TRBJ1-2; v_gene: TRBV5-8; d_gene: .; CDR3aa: CASSLDPGSYGYTF
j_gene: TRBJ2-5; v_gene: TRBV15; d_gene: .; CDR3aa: CATSRFKRETQYF
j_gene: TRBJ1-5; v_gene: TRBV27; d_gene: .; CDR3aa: CASREGGQPQHF
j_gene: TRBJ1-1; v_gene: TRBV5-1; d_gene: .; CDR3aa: CASSLNRNTEAFF
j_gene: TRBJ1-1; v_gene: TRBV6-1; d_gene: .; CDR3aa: CASSEFTREAAFF
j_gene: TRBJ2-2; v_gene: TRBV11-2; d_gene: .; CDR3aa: CASSFGPYTGELFF
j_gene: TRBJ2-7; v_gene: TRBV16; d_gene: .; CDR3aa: CASSRGGASYEQYF
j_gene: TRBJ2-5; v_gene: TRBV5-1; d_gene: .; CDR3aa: CASSPSPAGFVQETQYF
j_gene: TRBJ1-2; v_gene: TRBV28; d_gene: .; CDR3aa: CASGLGGTGYTF
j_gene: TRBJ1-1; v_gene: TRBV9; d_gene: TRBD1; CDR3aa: CASSPRQGRTEAFF
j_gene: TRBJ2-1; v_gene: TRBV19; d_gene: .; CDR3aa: CASSPQGRQNNEQFF
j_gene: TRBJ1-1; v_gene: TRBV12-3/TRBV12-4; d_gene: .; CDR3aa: CASSSGFTEAFF
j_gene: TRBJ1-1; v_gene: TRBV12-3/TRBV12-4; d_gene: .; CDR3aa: CASSLRGASEAFF